The rows below give T cell receptor beta chains drawn from one sample of a study of blood T cell repertoires in COVID-19. Profiled with immunoSEQ multiplex PCR; TCRdb holds only in-frame clones, not every one. This repertoire shows 150,000 to 200,000 clones, approximately 81% found once; its top ten account for 14%. Material for sequencing was peripheral blood. The receptor set was obtained from a woman in her 70s with COVID-19, enrolled during active disease. Each CDR3 is given with its conserved first and last residue. The order of the fields is D gene, V gene, clone size, J gene, CDR3 protein, CDR3 DNA. The D gene is left open where the match is weak. Clone size is not always given. Where it is, it says once, few, many or a class for expanded clones.

D gene: NA; V gene: TRBV30; clone size: NA; J gene: TRBJ1-2; CDR3 protein: CAWGLDGLNYGYTF; CDR3 DNA: TGTGCCTGGGGGTTAGATGGACTAAACTATGGCTACACCTTC
D gene: TRBD2; V gene: TRBV19; clone size: NA; J gene: TRBJ2-5; CDR3 protein: CASGTSGRERQETQYF; CDR3 DNA: TGTGCCAGTGGGACTAGCGGGAGGGAGAGGCAAGAGACCCAGTACTTC
D gene: TRBD1; V gene: TRBV5-1; clone size: once; J gene: TRBJ2-5; CDR3 protein: CATRGQVKETQYF; CDR3 DNA: TGCGCCACTAGGGGACAGGTTAAAGAGACCCAGTACTTC
D gene: NA; V gene: TRBV5-1; clone size: NA; J gene: TRBJ1-4; CDR3 protein: CASSLVQGKEKLFF; CDR3 DNA: TGCGCCAGCAGCTTGGTCCAGGGGAAGGAAAAACTGTTTTTT
D gene: NA; V gene: TRBV19; clone size: NA; J gene: TRBJ1-1; CDR3 protein: CASSTGTLNTEAFF; CDR3 DNA: TGTGCCAGTAGTACCGGGACACTTAACACTGAAGCTTTCTTT
D gene: TRBD1; V gene: TRBV18; clone size: few; J gene: TRBJ1-2; CDR3 protein: CASSREQGLANYGYTF; CDR3 DNA: TGTGCCAGCTCAAGAGAACAGGGGCTAGCTAACTATGGCTACACCTTC
D gene: TRBD2; V gene: TRBV3-1/TRBV3-2; clone size: NA; J gene: TRBJ2-1; CDR3 protein: CASSQDLLRAGGPREQFF; CDR3 DNA: TGTGCCAGCAGCCAAGATCTCCTCCGGGCGGGAGGGCCGCGTGAGCAGTTCTTC
D gene: NA; V gene: TRBV2; clone size: NA; J gene: TRBJ2-3; CDR3 protein: CASSEGGRSTDTQYF; CDR3 DNA: TGTGCCAGCAGTGAAGGCGGTCGTAGCACAGATACGCAGTATTTT
D gene: NA; V gene: TRBV28; clone size: few; J gene: TRBJ1-5; CDR3 protein: CASMPSVSRGWFGSNQPQHF; CDR3 DNA: TGTGCCAGCATGCCTTCTGTGTCTAGGGGTTGGTTTGGGAGCAATCAGCCCCAGCATTTT
D gene: TRBD1; V gene: TRBV5-8; clone size: NA; J gene: TRBJ2-2; CDR3 protein: CASSWDRVYTGELFF; CDR3 DNA: TGTGCCAGCAGTTGGGACAGGGTCTACACCGGGGAGCTGTTTTTT
D gene: NA; V gene: TRBV5-1; clone size: NA; J gene: TRBJ1-1; CDR3 protein: CASSTARTDKNTEAFF; CDR3 DNA: TGCGCCAGCAGCACGGCCCGGACAGACAAAAACACTGAAGCTTTCTTT
D gene: NA; V gene: TRBV5-1; clone size: NA; J gene: TRBJ2-7; CDR3 protein: CASSEERAGTTYEQYF; CDR3 DNA: TGCGCCAGCAGCGAGGAGAGGGCGGGAACTACCTACGAGCAGTACTTC
D gene: NA; V gene: TRBV12-3/TRBV12-4; clone size: NA; J gene: TRBJ2-1; CDR3 protein: CASGLQAGLIF; CDR3 DNA: TGTGCCAGCGGATTACAGGCAGGGTTGATCTTC
D gene: NA; V gene: TRBV6-6; clone size: NA; J gene: TRBJ1-6; CDR3 protein: CASRRSARADNSPLHF; CDR3 DNA: TGTGCCAGCAGGCGATCGGCCAGGGCAGATAATTCACCCCTCCACTTT
D gene: TRBD1; V gene: TRBV11-2; clone size: NA; J gene: TRBJ2-7; CDR3 protein: CASSHTGRGQGLYEQYF; CDR3 DNA: TGTGCCAGCAGCCACACGGGTAGGGGACAGGGTTTGTACGAGCAGTACTTC
D gene: NA; V gene: TRBV12-5; clone size: NA; J gene: TRBJ2-1; CDR3 protein: CASGLFRGPYNEQFF; CDR3 DNA: TGTGCTAGTGGTTTGTTCAGGGGACCCTACAATGAGCAGTTCTTC
D gene: NA; V gene: TRBV7-2; clone size: few; J gene: TRBJ2-5; CDR3 protein: CASSFGLARETQYF; CDR3 DNA: TGTGCCAGCAGCTTTGGGCTAGCGAGAGAGACCCAGTACTTC
D gene: NA; V gene: TRBV28; clone size: NA; J gene: TRBJ2-7; CDR3 protein: CASSLRGLRTNEQYF; CDR3 DNA: TGTGCCAGCAGTTTAAGGGGACTGCGTACTAACGAGCAGTACTTC
D gene: NA; V gene: TRBV28; clone size: NA; J gene: TRBJ2-5; CDR3 protein: CASSTMEETQYF; CDR3 DNA: TGTGCCAGCAGTACAATGGAAGAGACCCAGTACTTC
D gene: NA; V gene: TRBV30; clone size: NA; J gene: TRBJ1-5; CDR3 protein: CAWSSGGARGQPQHF; CDR3 DNA: TGTGCCTGGAGTTCGGGAGGGGCGCGGGGTCAGCCCCAGCATTTT
D gene: NA; V gene: TRBV13; clone size: NA; J gene: TRBJ1-6; CDR3 protein: CASSLRFWGGAYNSPLHF; CDR3 DNA: TGTGCCAGCAGCTTAAGGTTTTGGGGAGGGGCATACAATTCACCCCTCCACTTT
D gene: NA; V gene: TRBV28; clone size: NA; J gene: TRBJ2-5; CDR3 protein: CASSLLLETQYF; CDR3 DNA: TGTGCCAGCAGTTTATTACTCGAGACCCAGTACTTC
D gene: NA; V gene: TRBV2; clone size: NA; J gene: TRBJ1-3; CDR3 protein: CASNGGQADTIYF; CDR3 DNA: TGTGCCAGCAATGGGGGCCAGGCTGACACCATATATTTT
D gene: NA; V gene: TRBV7-8; clone size: few; J gene: TRBJ2-2; CDR3 protein: CASSLVSVYGELFF; CDR3 DNA: TGTGCCAGCAGCTTAGTGTCAGTTTATGGGGAGCTGTTTTTT
D gene: TRBD2; V gene: TRBV10-3; clone size: NA; J gene: TRBJ2-2; CDR3 protein: CAISESSLAGAGGELFF; CDR3 DNA: TGTGCCATCAGTGAGTCGAGTCTAGCGGGAGCGGGCGGGGAGCTGTTTTTT
D gene: NA; V gene: TRBV5-1; clone size: NA; J gene: TRBJ2-5; CDR3 protein: CASSLTGPQETQYF; CDR3 DNA: TGCGCCAGCAGCTTGACAGGACCCCAAGAGACCCAGTACTTC
D gene: NA; V gene: TRBV9; clone size: NA; J gene: TRBJ1-1; CDR3 protein: CASSVAGAAEAFF; CDR3 DNA: TGTGCCAGCAGCGTAGCAGGGGCGGCCGAAGCTTTCTTT
D gene: NA; V gene: TRBV12-5; clone size: NA; J gene: TRBJ2-3; CDR3 protein: CASGSAGESTDTQYF; CDR3 DNA: TGTGCTAGTGGTTCAGCAGGGGAAAGTACAGATACGCAGTATTTT
D gene: NA; V gene: TRBV30; clone size: few; J gene: TRBJ2-1; CDR3 protein: CATSRGSINNEQFF; CDR3 DNA: TGTGCCACGAGCCGGGGGAGTATCAACAATGAGCAGTTCTTC
D gene: NA; V gene: TRBV3-1/TRBV3-2; clone size: NA; J gene: TRBJ1-5; CDR3 protein: CASSLRDSNQPQHF; CDR3 DNA: TGTGCCAGCAGCCTCAGGGATAGCAATCAGCCCCAGCATTTT
D gene: TRBD2; V gene: TRBV10-2; clone size: NA; J gene: TRBJ2-1; CDR3 protein: CASSKGLAPYNEQFF; CDR3 DNA: TGCGCCAGCAGTAAGGGACTAGCTCCTTACAATGAGCAGTTCTTC
D gene: NA; V gene: TRBV24-1; clone size: once; J gene: TRBJ1-1; CDR3 protein: CATSDFRGVAAFF; CDR3 DNA: TGTGCCACCAGTGATTTTCGGGGGGTTGCAGCTTTCTTT
D gene: TRBD1; V gene: TRBV2; clone size: NA; J gene: TRBJ2-3; CDR3 protein: CASSETGRIDTQYF; CDR3 DNA: TGTGCCAGCAGTGAGACAGGGCGAATAGATACGCAGTATTTT
D gene: NA; V gene: TRBV18; clone size: NA; J gene: TRBJ1-3; CDR3 protein: CASSPSAYNPGNTIYF; CDR3 DNA: TGTGCCAGCTCACCCTCCGCTTACAACCCTGGAAACACCATATATTTT
D gene: NA; V gene: TRBV11-2; clone size: once; J gene: TRBJ2-3; CDR3 protein: CASSLGLGADTQYF; CDR3 DNA: TGTGCCAGCAGCTTAGGTCTAGGTGCTGATACGCAGTATTTT
D gene: NA; V gene: TRBV10-3; clone size: NA; J gene: TRBJ2-1; CDR3 protein: CATSAGGNEQFF; CDR3 DNA: TGTGCCACCTCGGCAGGAGGGAATGAGCAGTTCTTC
D gene: TRBD1; V gene: TRBV14; clone size: NA; J gene: TRBJ1-6; CDR3 protein: CASSRIRQGGPGGSYNSPLHF; CDR3 DNA: TGTGCCAGCAGCCGAATTCGACAGGGAGGCCCCGGAGGGTCCTATAATTCACCCCTCCACTTT
D gene: NA; V gene: TRBV7-2; clone size: NA; J gene: TRBJ1-5; CDR3 protein: CASRPTDYSNQPQHF; CDR3 DNA: TGTGCCAGCAGGCCCACAGATTATAGCAATCAGCCCCAGCATTTT
D gene: TRBD2; V gene: TRBV3-1/TRBV3-2; clone size: NA; J gene: TRBJ2-3; CDR3 protein: CASSQARAISGGAKDTQYF; CDR3 DNA: TGTGCCAGCAGCCAAGCTAGGGCGATTAGCGGGGGGGCCAAAGATACGCAGTATTTT
D gene: TRBD1; V gene: TRBV6-5; clone size: NA; J gene: TRBJ1-6; CDR3 protein: CASSYSWTGDMTPLHF; CDR3 DNA: TGTGCCAGCAGTTACTCGTGGACAGGGGATATGACACCCCTCCACTTT
D gene: TRBD1; V gene: TRBV27; clone size: NA; J gene: TRBJ1-2; CDR3 protein: CASSLSSQGDYGYTF; CDR3 DNA: TGTGCCAGCAGTTTATCAAGCCAGGGGGACTATGGCTACACCTTC
D gene: TRBD1; V gene: TRBV28; clone size: NA; J gene: TRBJ1-4; CDR3 protein: CASSLQGRSLTNEKLFF; CDR3 DNA: TGTGCCAGCAGTCTACAGGGGAGGTCGTTGACTAATGAAAAACTGTTTTTT
D gene: TRBD1; V gene: TRBV5-5; clone size: once; J gene: TRBJ2-7; CDR3 protein: CASSSRGSSYEQYF; CDR3 DNA: TGTGCCAGCAGCTCCAGGGGGTCCTCCTACGAGCAGTACTTC
D gene: NA; V gene: TRBV7-9; clone size: NA; J gene: TRBJ1-4; CDR3 protein: CASSSGATNEKLFF; CDR3 DNA: TGTGCCAGCAGCTCGGGTGCAACTAATGAAAAACTGTTTTTT
D gene: TRBD2; V gene: TRBV14; clone size: NA; J gene: TRBJ2-2; CDR3 protein: CASSQGLNTGELFF; CDR3 DNA: TGTGCCAGCAGCCAGGGACTAAACACCGGGGAGCTGTTTTTT
D gene: TRBD2; V gene: TRBV6-5; clone size: NA; J gene: TRBJ2-1; CDR3 protein: CASTPLAGVVEQFF; CDR3 DNA: TGTGCCAGCACCCCCCTAGCGGGGGTTGTTGAGCAGTTCTTC
D gene: TRBD1; V gene: TRBV30; clone size: NA; J gene: TRBJ1-2; CDR3 protein: CAWSVSGQGARYTF; CDR3 DNA: TGTGCCTGGAGTGTCTCTGGACAGGGGGCTCGCTACACCTTC
D gene: NA; V gene: TRBV7-2; clone size: NA; J gene: TRBJ2-1; CDR3 protein: CASSLKPSSYNEQFF; CDR3 DNA: TGTGCCAGCAGCCTCAAACCGAGCTCCTACAATGAGCAGTTCTTC